One and the same sample provided the 24 T cell receptor beta chains below, sequenced in a study of T cells after yellow fever vaccination. From the 5' RACE reads, TCRdb called clonotypes with MiXCR, one entry per CDR3 protein. The sample consists of tens of thousands of distinct CDR3 sequences, roughly 7% of them appearing once. The source was CD8+ T cells sorted from PBMCs, collected less than 18 days after the first yellow fever vaccination. These receptors were taken from a young man who received the YFV17D yellow fever vaccine.

In its sample, this clonotype was seen many times. J is TRBJ2-3 and V is TRBV20-1; TRBD2 matches at 7 bases. The CDR3 sequence is 15 residues long. The trim removed 8 bases at V and 0 bases at J, leaving 11 bases unmatched. In germline, CDR1 is DFQATT, CDR2 SNEGSKA (reference sequence). The CDR3 coding sequence is TGCAGTTCTGAAAGGGCTAGCGGTAGCACAGATACGCAGTATTTT. Protein: CSSERASGSTDTQYF.

In its sample, this clonotype was seen a few times. V is TRBV6-2 or TRBV6-3 and J is TRBJ2-1; a weak D match, TRBD2 (6 bases). Germline lookup yields CDR1 MNHEY and CDR2 SVGEGT. V lost 10 bases to trimming and J lost 2 bases, with 15 bases between them. This CDR3 is built from 14 residues. The CDR3 loop reads CATKGTGTYNEQFF. CDR3 in DNA: TGTGCCACCAAGGGGACTGGTACCTACAATGAGCAGTTCTTC.

Concerning this clonotype: This may stem from a read error, because a much larger clone lies one nucleotide away. The chain employs TRBV10-3 and TRBJ1-5; 8 bases agree with TRBD1. The germline V gene has CDR1 ENHRY and CDR2 SYGVKD. The CDR3 is 15 amino acids. The CDR3 nucleotides are TGTGTCATCAGTGAGCGACAGGGGAGCAATCAGCCCCAGCATTTT. Its translation: CVISERQGSNQPQHF.

This clonotype has ten or more counts. The chain carries TRBV2 and TRBJ2-2; D is unclear. V lost 8 bases and J lost 7, with 8 bases in between. In germline, CDR1 is SNHLY, CDR2 FYNNEI. CDR3 length equals 11 residues. CDR3 DNA: TGTGCCAGCCGGTACGGCGGGGAGCTGTTTTTT. It specifies CASRYGGELFF.

This clonotype was detected many times. Germline and junction disagree at one end, which may indicate a read error. The chain links TRBV6-1 to TRBJ1-2; no reliable D call. The CDR3 contains 15 residues. CDR1 MNHNS and CDR2 SASEGT come from the germline V gene. In DNA, the CDR3 is TGTGCCAGCATTGAAGGCTGGGATTCTAACTATGGCTACACCTTC. Translation: CASIEGWDSNYGYTF.

In its sample, this clonotype was seen many times. This sequence joins TRBV9 and TRBJ2-3; possibly TRBD1 for D (6 bases). The CDR3 extends over 13 amino acids. The ends were cut back, 6 bases at V and 6 bases at J, with 14 bases in the middle. Germline V gene data show CDR1 as SGDLS and CDR2 as YYNGEE. The CDR3 DNA reads as TGTGCCAGCACCTTCCGGGACACGGATACGCAGTATTTT. Translation gives CASTFRDTDTQYF.

V and J are TRBV5-6 and TRBJ2-1; D uncertain. V was shortened by 4 bases and J by 3 bases, with 11 bases between the two germline ends. The CDR3 consists of 14 residues. CDR1 SGHDT and CDR2 YYEEEE come from the germline V gene. Here the CDR3 DNA reads TGTGCCAGCAGCCCCGAGGTACGCTACAATGAGCAGTTCTTC. Translated, it gives CASSPEVRYNEQFF. Full variable domain (missing parts from reference TRBV5-6 and TRBJ2-1): DAGVTQSPTHLIKTRGQQVTLRCSPKSGHDTVSWYQQALGQGPQFIFQYYEEEERQRGNFPDRFSGHQFPNYSSELNVNALLLGDSALYLCASSPEVRYNEQFFGPGTRLTVL.

This clonotype was seen ten or more times. V gene TRBV20-1 combines with J gene TRBJ1-2; D is uncertain. With 2 bases removed from V and 0 bases from J, the gap between germline ends came to 10 bases. The germline V gene has CDR1 DFQATT and CDR2 SNEGSKA (reference sequence). The CDR3 loop spans 14 amino acids. DNA of the CDR3: TGCAGTGCTAGACCTAGGGTGGCTAACTATGGCTACACCTTC. As protein: CSARPRVANYGYTF.

This clonotype was detected ten times or more. The V and J genes are TRBV7-6 and TRBJ2-2; D call uncertain. The ends were cut back, 7 bases at V and 2 bases at J, with 8 bases in the middle. The CDR3 runs to 13 residues. Germline V lookup: CDR1 SGHVS, CDR2 FNYEAQ. Written as DNA, the CDR3 is TGTGCCAGCAAGCCAGTTAACACCGGGGAGCTGTTTTTT. The encoded protein is CASKPVNTGELFF.

In this sample, this clonotype turned up a few times. J is TRBJ2-1 and V is TRBV29-1; 7 nucleotides agree with TRBD1. The CDR3 length is 15 residues. CDR1 SQVTM and CDR2 ANQGSEA come from the germline V gene. The V and J ends lost 4 bases and 0 bases, in that order; junction bases with no gene match: 6. The chain's CDR3 is CSVVYRDSSYNEQFF. The DNA for the CDR3 is TGCAGCGTTGTCTACCGGGACAGCTCCTACAATGAGCAGTTCTTC.

This clonotype was counted ten times or more. The chain recombines TRBV7-6 with TRBJ1-1; D gene ambiguous. Germline V gives CDR1 SGHVS, CDR2 FNYEAQ. The length of the CDR3 is 14 residues. Trimming stripped 5 bases from V and 1 base from J, with 11 bases between. In nucleotides, the CDR3 is TGTGCCAGCAGCCTTACCCGGGGGAACACTGAAGCTTTCTTT. Amino acid sequence: CASSLTRGNTEAFF.

This clonotype was recorded many times. J is TRBJ2-5 and V is TRBV4-1; D not certain. The V gene's germline CDR1 is MGHRA and CDR2 YSYEKL. The CDR3 consists of 13 residues. V gave up 3 bases and J gave up 1 base, with 6 bases separating them. CDR3 in DNA: TGCGCCAGCAGCCACCTCGTCCAAGAGACCCAGTACTTC. Protein: CASSHLVQETQYF.

This clonotype was recorded at least ten times. The J gene is TRBJ2-1, the V gene TRBV7-9; TRBD2 is a possible D gene (6 bases). The CDR3 has 16 residues. Looked up from germline, CDR1 is SEHNR and CDR2 is FQNEAQ (reference sequence). Trimming removed 1 base at V and 6 bases at J, with 16 bases between. The CDR3 DNA reads TGTGCCAGCAGCTTAGTGTGGGGCCCGCGGGGCAATGAGCAGTTCTTC. This gives the protein CASSLVWGPRGNEQFF.

Many counts were recorded for this clonotype. V gene TRBV12-3 or TRBV12-4 combines with J gene TRBJ1-1; no clear D gene. V was trimmed by 6 bases and J by 2 bases, leaving 10 bases between them. CDR3 size: 13 residues. This CDR3 reads CASRLSDNTEAFF. CDR3 nucleotide sequence: TGTGCCAGCAGACTCTCCGATAACACTGAAGCTTTCTTT.

V is TRBV9 and J is TRBJ2-7; 8 bases map to TRBD1. Germline CDR1 and CDR2: SGDLS and YYNGEE. Unmatched junction bases numbered 9, after V lost 4 bases and J lost 3 bases. The CDR3 loop spans 15 amino acids. CDR3 loop: CASSPRDRLNYEQYF. DNA of the CDR3: TGTGCCAGCAGCCCCCGGGACAGGCTGAACTACGAGCAGTACTTC.

This rearrangement joins TRBV18 to TRBJ1-1, with D possibly being TRBD1 (5 bases). Looked up from germline, CDR1 is KGHSH and CDR2 is LQKENI. The CDR3 totals 14 residues. V was trimmed by 0 bases and J by 1 base, leaving 6 bases between them. CDR3 residues: CASSPPQGNTEAFF. The CDR3 DNA is TGTGCCAGCTCACCACCCCAGGGGAACACTGAAGCTTTCTTT.

The chain has TRBV7-9 and TRBJ1-4; D call uncertain. There are 14 residues in the CDR3. Germline V CDR1 and CDR2: SEHNR, FQNEAQ (reference sequence). Trimming removed 2 bases from V and 4 bases from J, with 8 bases in between. DNA of the CDR3: TGTGCCAGCAGCTTAATTCATAATAATGAAAAACTGTTTTTT. It encodes CASSLIHNNEKLFF.

This clonotype was counted at least ten times. The chain links TRBV12-3 or TRBV12-4 to TRBJ2-2, with D possibly matching TRBD1 (5 bases). V was shortened by 5 bases and J by 4 bases, with 20 bases between the two germline ends. The CDR3 length is 17 residues. This CDR3 is CASSPSGAGLGTGELFF. The CDR3 DNA reads TGTGCCAGCAGTCCCTCTGGGGCAGGGTTGGGCACCGGGGAGCTGTTTTTT.

The rearrangement uses TRBV19 and TRBJ1-3; no definite D call. The germline V gene encodes CDR1 LNHDA and CDR2 SQIVND (reference sequence). CDR3 size: 14 residues. Trimming removed 5 bases at V and 2 bases at J, with 10 bases between. For the CDR3, the DNA is TGTGCCAGTAGTCCGACCTATACTGGAAACACCATATATTTT. Protein sequence: CASSPTYTGNTIYF.

The V call is TRBV12-3 or TRBV12-4, the J call TRBJ1-2; 7 positions agree with TRBD1. J gave up 8 bases and V 4 bases, and 10 bases lay outside the gene matches. This CDR3 contains 14 residues. CDR3 region: CASSYGDREGGYTF. The CDR3 DNA reads as TGTGCCAGCAGTTATGGGGACAGAGAAGGGGGCTACACCTTC.

This clonotype has at least ten counts. The chain uses TRBV12-3 or TRBV12-4 and TRBJ2-2, with TRBD1 matching 8 bases. The CDR3 is 16 residues long. V lost 6 bases and J lost 1; bases outside the gene matches: 7. CDR3 residues: CASSPDRGQNTGELFF. CDR3 in DNA: TGTGCCAGCAGCCCTGACAGGGGACAGAACACCGGGGAGCTGTTTTTT.

This clonotype was seen many times. This chain uses TRBV6-1 with TRBJ2-2, with D possibly being TRBD1 (6 bases). V was pared by 5 bases and J by 6 bases, with 25 bases between. The CDR3 is 18 amino acids. Germline CDR1 reads MNHNS; CDR2 reads SASEGT. The CDR3 loop is CASSTTTRGHLVAGELFF. CDR3 in DNA: TGTGCCAGCAGTACCACGACTCGGGGACACCTAGTCGCCGGGGAGCTGTTTTTT.

In this sample, this clonotype turned up a few times. This sequence joins TRBV7-6 and TRBJ2-1; D assignment may be TRBD1 or TRBD2 (5 bases each). Germline loops: CDR1 SGHVS, CDR2 FNYEAQ. The CDR3 loop spans 13 amino acids. Trimming removed 2 bases at V and 8 bases at J, with 10 bases between. DNA of the CDR3: TGTGCCAGCAGCTTATTAGGGGACGATGAGCAGTTCTTC. Translated, it gives CASSLLGDDEQFF.

This clonotype was seen repeatedly, ten times or more. The rearrangement uses TRBV4-2 and TRBJ2-3; D remains ambiguous. V lost 0 bases, J lost 4 bases, and 5 bases lay in between. Germline V CDR1 and CDR2: LGHNA, YNFKEQ. The CDR3 runs to 13 residues. The CDR3 nucleotides read TGTGCCAGCAGCCAAGAAGGGCCAGATACGCAGTATTTT. It translates to CASSQEGPDTQYF.